This T cell receptor (beta chain) stems from a study of response to subunit inactivated influenza vaccine. TCRdb called the RT-PCR reads again in MiXCR, with one record for every CDR3 protein. The data contain under 500,000 distinct CDR3 sequences, roughly 9.7% of them singletons. Study outcomes and limitations: Authors proposed each seasonal influenza vaccination draws in few new T cells.

Trimming left V 1 base short and J 0 bases short, with 10 bases between. CDR1 MNHEY and CDR2 SVGEGT come from the germline V gene. This CDR3 region has 16 residues. On this clonotype: No antigen is known for it.

The source material was PBMCs from blood, sampled 40 to 50 days after vaccination. The V call is TRBV6-2 or TRBV6-3, the J call TRBJ1-5; D uncertain. The receptor's source is a man in his forties or fifties who received an inactivated influenza vaccine. In DNA, the CDR3 is TGTGCCAGCAGTTACTGGTTTTTTGATAGCAATCAGCCCCAGCATTTT. This gives the protein CASSYWFFDSNQPQHF.